This is a list of T cell receptor beta chains from one sample in a study of shared clonotypes between healthy human individuals. Repertoires were generated with immunoSEQ multiplex PCR, while TCRdb's copy carries only in-frame clones and drops some. The sample has about 1 million clones; around 76% are singletons. Sequenced sample: memory CD4+ T cells sorted from blood. The receptors shown here come from a young man in good health. Each CDR3 is given with its conserved first and last residue. The D gene is left open where the match is weak. Some rows have no size entry. The others give once, few or many, or a class for an expanded clone.

D gene: .
J gene: TRBJ1-4
V gene: TRBV10-3
clone size: few
CDR3 DNA: TGTGCCATCAGTGAGTCGGGGGAAAAACTGTTTTTT
CDR3 protein: CAISESGEKLFF

D gene: TRBD1
J gene: TRBJ1-5
V gene: TRBV23-1
clone size: .
CDR3 DNA: TGCGCCAGCAGTCAAGACAGGGGGCTGGATCAGCCCCAGCATTTT
CDR3 protein: CASSQDRGLDQPQHF

D gene: TRBD2
J gene: TRBJ2-4
V gene: TRBV28
clone size: .
CDR3 DNA: TGTGCCAGTTGCTTAGCGGGGGGGGTCCCCAAAAACATTCAGTACTTC
CDR3 protein: CASCLAGGVPKNIQYF

D gene: .
J gene: TRBJ2-7
V gene: TRBV14
clone size: .
CDR3 DNA: TGTGCCAGCAGCCAAGGGCAAAGCGGATCCTACGAGCAGTACTTC
CDR3 protein: CASSQGQSGSYEQYF

D gene: .
J gene: TRBJ2-2
V gene: TRBV4-3
clone size: .
CDR3 DNA: TGCGCCAGCAGCCAAGGGCCAGGGTCCGGGGAGCTGTTTTTT
CDR3 protein: CASSQGPGSGELFF

D gene: .
J gene: TRBJ2-5
V gene: TRBV5-4
clone size: .
CDR3 DNA: TGTGCCAGCAGCTTACCCGGGCCCCAAGGCAAGACCCAGTACTTC
CDR3 protein: CASSLPGPQGKTQYF

D gene: .
J gene: TRBJ1-6
V gene: TRBV30
clone size: .
CDR3 DNA: TGTGCCTGGAGTGGGGGTTTCGCCTATAATTCACCCCTCCACTTT
CDR3 protein: CAWSGGFAYNSPLHF

D gene: TRBD1
J gene: TRBJ2-6
V gene: TRBV13
clone size: .
CDR3 DNA: TGTGCCAGCAGCTTACGGACAGGGGGCTCTGGGGCCAACGTCCTGACTTTC
CDR3 protein: CASSLRTGGSGANVLTF

D gene: .
J gene: TRBJ1-3
V gene: TRBV6-5
clone size: once
CDR3 DNA: TGTGCCAGCAATCCAGACAGGCCCTCTGGAAACACCATATATTTT
CDR3 protein: CASNPDRPSGNTIYF

D gene: .
J gene: TRBJ2-3
V gene: TRBV2
clone size: .
CDR3 DNA: TGTGCCAGCAGTGTGAACCGCCCTTCGAGCACAGATACGCAGTATTTT
CDR3 protein: CASSVNRPSSTDTQYF

D gene: .
J gene: TRBJ1-5
V gene: TRBV28
clone size: .
CDR3 DNA: TGTGCCAGCAGTCCCCGTACGGGAGGGGGTCAGCCCCAGCATTTT
CDR3 protein: CASSPRTGGGQPQHF

D gene: .
J gene: TRBJ1-6
V gene: TRBV5-8
clone size: .
CDR3 DNA: TGTGCCAGCAGCTTGGAGGATTCACCCCTCCACTTT
CDR3 protein: CASSLEDSPLHF

D gene: TRBD2
J gene: TRBJ2-3
V gene: TRBV4-1
clone size: .
CDR3 DNA: TGCGCCAGCAGCCAAGATCAGAGCGGGGGGGCCACAGATACGCAGTATTTT
CDR3 protein: CASSQDQSGGATDTQYF

D gene: TRBD2
J gene: TRBJ2-7
V gene: TRBV5-1
clone size: .
CDR3 DNA: TGCGCCAGCAGCCGCGGACTAGCGGGAGACGAGCAGTACTTC
CDR3 protein: CASSRGLAGDEQYF

D gene: TRBD1
J gene: TRBJ1-5
V gene: TRBV6-1
clone size: .
CDR3 DNA: TGTGCCAGCAGTGAATATTTCCGGGACAGGGAAAATCAGCCCCAGCATTTT
CDR3 protein: CASSEYFRDRENQPQHF

D gene: .
J gene: TRBJ2-7
V gene: TRBV2
clone size: .
CDR3 DNA: TGTGCCAGCAGTGAATTCCAGGGAAAGGTAAACGAGCAGTACTTC
CDR3 protein: CASSEFQGKVNEQYF

D gene: TRBD1
J gene: TRBJ2-2
V gene: TRBV29-1
clone size: .
CDR3 DNA: TGCAGCGCCCGGGACAGTCTGAACATCGGGGAGCTGTTTTTT
CDR3 protein: CSARDSLNIGELFF

D gene: .
J gene: TRBJ1-2
V gene: TRBV11-2
clone size: .
CDR3 DNA: TGTGCCAGCAGCCAGAATACTAACTATGGCTACACCTTC
CDR3 protein: CASSQNTNYGYTF

D gene: .
J gene: TRBJ2-1
V gene: TRBV6-4
clone size: .
CDR3 DNA: TGTGCCAGCAGTGACTCCCTTGGCGACATCAACCGGGCGCACAATGAGCAGTTCTTC
CDR3 protein: CASSDSLGDINRAHNEQFF

D gene: .
J gene: TRBJ1-6
V gene: TRBV12-5
clone size: .
CDR3 DNA: TGTGCTAGTGGTTTGAGGCATGGGGCCCTCCACTTT
CDR3 protein: CASGLRHGALHF

D gene: .
J gene: TRBJ1-3
V gene: TRBV19
clone size: few
CDR3 DNA: TGTGCCAGTAGTGATCTTTCTGGAAACACCATATATTTT
CDR3 protein: CASSDLSGNTIYF

D gene: .
J gene: TRBJ1-2
V gene: TRBV30
clone size: .
CDR3 DNA: TGTGCCTGGAGTGACAGGGTAGCCAACTATGGCTACACCTTC
CDR3 protein: CAWSDRVANYGYTF

D gene: TRBD1
J gene: TRBJ1-1
V gene: TRBV6-1
clone size: .
CDR3 DNA: TGTGCCATCCTGGGGACAGGGCGGACTGAAGCTTTCTTT
CDR3 protein: CAILGTGRTEAFF

D gene: .
J gene: TRBJ2-1
V gene: TRBV30
clone size: .
CDR3 DNA: TGTGCCTGGAGTCGCCCCGGGACCGAGCAGTTCTTC
CDR3 protein: CAWSRPGTEQFF

D gene: .
J gene: TRBJ2-6
V gene: TRBV5-3
clone size: .
CDR3 DNA: TGTGCCAGAAGCTTGGTGGTGGCGACTCTGAGCTCTGGGGCCAACGTCCTGACTTTC
CDR3 protein: CARSLVVATLSSGANVLTF

D gene: .
J gene: TRBJ1-1
V gene: TRBV6-9
clone size: .
CDR3 DNA: TGTGCCAGCAGCTACCGTTTGGGGGGGAACACTGAAGCTTTCTTT
CDR3 protein: CASSYRLGGNTEAFF

D gene: TRBD1
J gene: TRBJ2-4
V gene: TRBV5-4
clone size: .
CDR3 DNA: TGTGCCAGCAGCAGTCGACAGGGCGACCTAGCCAAAAACATTCAGTACTTC
CDR3 protein: CASSSRQGDLAKNIQYF